The entry below describes one T cell receptor beta chain. Sequenced by immunoSEQ multiplex PCR; TCRdb stores in-frame clones only, minus some. The table has roughly 52,000 clones, 90% to 95% seen once. This entry belongs to a study of T cell changes during pregnancy in multiple sclerosis. Per the germline V gene, CDR1 is SEHNR and CDR2 is FQNEAQ (reference sequence). The trim removed 2 bases at V and 9 bases at J, leaving 15 bases unmatched. There are 17 residues in the CDR3. The chain is built from TRBV7-9 and TRBJ2-1; 8 bases align to TRBD2. This clonotype originated in a female donor with multiple sclerosis, enrolled in a pregnancy study. The source was CD8+ T cells from peripheral blood mononuclear cells, collected before pregnancy. CDR3 bases: TGTGCCAGCAGCTTATCCCGGGCCGGGACTAGTTCGACTGAGCAGTTCTTC. This translates into CASSLSRAGTSSTEQFF.